This is a list of T cell receptor beta chains from one sample in a study of Graves' ophthalmopathy and Graves' hyperthyroidism. Each CDR3 protein is one row after TCRdb ran MiXCR on the multiplex PCR reads. The sample lists 450,000 to 600,000 distinct CDR3 sequences; about 40% were seen once. Material for sequencing was peripheral blood or thyroid tissue (not recorded which). These receptors were taken from an adult man with Graves' hyperthyroidism. CDR3s include the opening cysteine and the closing phenylalanine or tryptophan. A D gene is named only where the DNA matches it firmly. Part of the rows lack a size; the others show once, few, many or a class for expanded clones.

>TRBV20-1|many|.|TRBJ1-5
TGCAGTGCTGGCCCGAATCAGCCCCAGCATTTT
CSAGPNQPQHF
>TRBV10-3|many|.|TRBJ1-6
TGTGCCATCAGTAGACAGCCTTATAATTCACCCCTCCACTTT
CAISRQPYNSPLHF
>TRBV2|few|TRBD1|TRBJ1-2
TGTGCCAGCAGTGAGGAACAGGGGGCTCGCTATGGCTACACCTTC
CASSEEQGARYGYTF
>TRBV19|few|.|TRBJ1-2
TGTGCCAGTAGGGACAGTAACTATGGCTACACCTTC
CASRDSNYGYTF
>TRBV7-2|.|.|TRBJ2-2
TGTGCCAGCAGCCATCCCGACAGAAAGGGCGGCGGGGAGCTGTTTTTT
CASSHPDRKGGGELFF
>TRBV6-1|many|TRBD1|TRBJ1-6
TGTGCCAGCAGTGCCCGGGACAGGAGTTCACCCCTCCACTTT
CASSARDRSSPLHF
>TRBV10-3|many|.|TRBJ1-5
TGTGCCACTACACAGGGAAATCAGCCCCAGCATTTT
CATTQGNQPQHF
>TRBV11-2|.|.|TRBJ2-3
TGTGCCAGCAGGAGCGCAGGATACGAGAGGGATACGCAGTATTTT
CASRSAGYERDTQYF
>TRBV29-1|.|.|TRBJ1-2
TGCAGCCTTGAGGGGGGACATAACTATGGCTACACCTTC
CSLEGGHNYGYTF
>TRBV20-1|.|.|TRBJ2-7
TGCAGTGCTAGAGATCAGGACACCTCCTACGAGCAGTACTTC
CSARDQDTSYEQYF
>TRBV20-1|many|.|TRBJ2-7
TGCAGTGCTAGTGATTTCCCAGGCGCCTACGAGCAGTACTTC
CSASDFPGAYEQYF
>TRBV2|many|.|TRBJ1-1
TGTGCCAGCAGTGAAGTGGGGGGATCTGAAGCTTTCTTT
CASSEVGGSEAFF
>TRBV28|.|.|TRBJ1-1
TGTGCCAGCAGTTTCGGAGTTTTGGCTGAAGCTTTCTTT
CASSFGVLAEAFF
>TRBV2|few|TRBD1|TRBJ1-6
TGTGCCAGCAGTTTCGACAGGGGGCTTGGGTCACCCCTCCACTTT
CASSFDRGLGSPLHF
>TRBV7-2|.|TRBD2|TRBJ2-7
TGTGCCAGCAGCTTGTCAGCGGGGGGAGAGCAGTACTTC
CASSLSAGGEQYF
>TRBV12-3/TRBV12-4|many|.|TRBJ1-2
TGTGCCAGCAGTTACCAGGACAACTATGGCTACACCTTC
CASSYQDNYGYTF
>TRBV6-1|.|.|TRBJ1-1
TGTGCCAGCAGTGACCGGGACAATTTTAACACTGAAGCTTTCTTT
CASSDRDNFNTEAFF
>TRBV25-1|.|TRBD2|TRBJ2-7
TGTGCCAGCGGTTCCGGGGGGGCCGGCGAGCAGTACTTC
CASGSGGAGEQYF
>TRBV29-1|.|.|TRBJ1-1
TGCAGCGTTGAAGATGTGGCGCGTACTGAAGCTTTCTTT
CSVEDVARTEAFF
>TRBV7-8|once|.|TRBJ1-1
TGTGCCGGAACCCACCCCCAGGCGCCGAACACTGAAGCTTTCTTT
CAGTHPQAPNTEAFF
>TRBV29-1|many|.|TRBJ1-2
TGCAGCGTTGAAGGGACGGCGGACGGCTATGGCTACACCTTC
CSVEGTADGYGYTF
>TRBV2|.|TRBD1|TRBJ1-6
TGTGCCACTGGACAGGGTAATTCACCCCTCCACTTT
CATGQGNSPLHF
>TRBV11-2|.|.|TRBJ2-5
TGTGCCAGCAGCCCCCCAGTAGGCGGCGGGGAGACCCAGTACTTC
CASSPPVGGGETQYF
>TRBV7-3|few|.|TRBJ2-3
TGTGCCAGCAGCTACGGCGGCACAGATACGCAGTATTTT
CASSYGGTDTQYF
>TRBV12-5|few|TRBD2|TRBJ2-7
TGTGCTAGTCGGACTAGCGCTTCCTACGAGCAGTACTTC
CASRTSASYEQYF
>TRBV5-1|many|.|TRBJ1-5
TGCGCCAGCAGCTTGTCGGACCGAAATCAGCCCCAGCATTTT
CASSLSDRNQPQHF
>TRBV10-3|many|TRBD1|TRBJ2-3
TGTGCCATCAGGGGACAGGGGGCAGATACGCAGTATTTT
CAIRGQGADTQYF
>TRBV7-2|.|.|TRBJ1-2
TGTGCCAGCAGCCAACAGGGATCGCTCTATGGCTACACCTTC
CASSQQGSLYGYTF
>TRBV29-1|many|.|TRBJ2-2
TGCAGCTCCGACTCGACAATCCCCGGGGAGCTGTTTTTT
CSSDSTIPGELFF
>TRBV29-1|once|.|TRBJ1-1
TGCAGCGTTGGGGGGGGAATGAACTCTGAAGCTTTCTTT
CSVGGGMNSEAFF
>TRBV29-1|many|TRBD1|TRBJ2-6
TGCAGCGTTGAGGGACAGGGGGCTGCTGGGGCCAACGTCCTGACTTTC
CSVEGQGAAGANVLTF
>TRBV12-3/TRBV12-4|many|.|TRBJ2-7
TGTGCCAGCAGTCCCGGACTGAGTGCGGCTCAGCAGTACTTC
CASSPGLSAAQQYF
>TRBV30|.|.|TRBJ1-4
TGTGCCTGGAGCCATACAGGGCAGAGTTTTTTT
CAWSHTGQSFF
>TRBV5-4|.|.|TRBJ1-3
TGTGCCAGCAGCCAGGGACTAGCGGGAGGAAACACCATATATTTT
CASSQGLAGGNTIYF
>TRBV2|.|TRBD1|TRBJ2-7
TGTGCCAGCAGATATCGGGACAGGGTCGACTACGAGCAGTACTTC
CASRYRDRVDYEQYF
>TRBV11-2|many|.|TRBJ2-5
TGTGCCAGCAGCGTAGGGGCCCCGGGATGGACCCAGTACTTC
CASSVGAPGWTQYF
>TRBV20-1|many|.|TRBJ1-5
TGCAGTGCTAGAATAGGGGGAGTTCAGCCCCAGCATTTT
CSARIGGVQPQHF
>TRBV20-1|many|.|TRBJ1-4
TGCAGTGCCCACCGGGAGGGTAATGAAAAACTGTTTTTT
CSAHREGNEKLFF
>TRBV14|many|TRBD1|TRBJ1-1
TGTGCCAGCAGCCAGAGGACAGGGGGCAACACTGAAGCTTTCTTT
CASSQRTGGNTEAFF
>TRBV29-1|.|TRBD2|TRBJ2-1
TGCAGCGTTTCCACCGGGGCAGGGAGGGGTGAGCAGTTCTTC
CSVSTGAGRGEQFF
>TRBV10-3|.|.|TRBJ2-6
TGTGCCACCGCGGGGAGGCGAGGGGCCAACGTCCTGACTTTC
CATAGRRGANVLTF
>TRBV7-8|.|TRBD1|TRBJ1-2
TGTGCCAGCAGCTTGGGCAGGGGGCAAGGGGAAGGCTACACCTTC
CASSLGRGQGEGYTF
>TRBV27|many|TRBD2|TRBJ2-5
TGTGCCAGCAGTTTATCGGGACTAGGACAGCAGTACTTC
CASSLSGLGQQYF
>TRBV6-1|.|.|TRBJ1-3
TGTGCCAGCAGTGAACTCTCTGGAAACACCATATATTTT
CASSELSGNTIYF
>TRBV2|.|.|TRBJ1-2
TGTGCCAGCAGCGCTCCGGCGGGAGACAGCTATGGCTACACCTTC
CASSAPAGDSYGYTF
>TRBV2|many|TRBD1|TRBJ1-3
TGTGCCAGCAGTAGACAGGGGGCAAGGACTGGAAACACCATATATTTT
CASSRQGARTGNTIYF
>TRBV27|many|.|TRBJ2-7
TGTGCCAGCAGTTCAACCGATAGCTACGAGCAGTACTTC
CASSSTDSYEQYF
>TRBV18|.|.|TRBJ2-7
TGTGCCAGCTCACCACAGGTGGAATACGAGCAGTACTTC
CASSPQVEYEQYF
>TRBV29-1|many|TRBD1|TRBJ1-2
TGCAGCGTTGAGACAGGGCTGTGGGGCTACACCTTC
CSVETGLWGYTF
>TRBV20-1|few|.|TRBJ2-1
TGCAGTGCTAGCGAGGGACGCGATGAGCAGTTCTTC
CSASEGRDEQFF